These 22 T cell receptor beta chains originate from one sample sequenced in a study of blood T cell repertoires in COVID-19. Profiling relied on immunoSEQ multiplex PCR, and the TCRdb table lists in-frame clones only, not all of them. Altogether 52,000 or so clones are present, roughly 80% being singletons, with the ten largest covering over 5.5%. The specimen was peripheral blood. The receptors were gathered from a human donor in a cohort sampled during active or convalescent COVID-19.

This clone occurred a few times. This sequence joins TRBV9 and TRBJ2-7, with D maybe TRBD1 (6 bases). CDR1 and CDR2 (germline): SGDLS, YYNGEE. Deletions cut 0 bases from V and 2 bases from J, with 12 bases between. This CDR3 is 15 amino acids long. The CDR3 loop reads CASSVEAGATYEQYF. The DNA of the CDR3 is TGTGCCAGCAGCGTAGAGGCAGGGGCAACCTACGAGCAGTACTTC.

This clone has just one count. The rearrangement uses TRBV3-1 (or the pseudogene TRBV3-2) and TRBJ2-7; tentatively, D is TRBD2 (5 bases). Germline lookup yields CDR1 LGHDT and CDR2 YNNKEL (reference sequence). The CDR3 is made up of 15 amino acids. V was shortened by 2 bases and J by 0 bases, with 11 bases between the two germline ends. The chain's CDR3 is CASSQSTRSSYEQYF. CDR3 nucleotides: TGTGCCAGCAGCCAAAGTACTAGGAGCTCCTACGAGCAGTACTTC.

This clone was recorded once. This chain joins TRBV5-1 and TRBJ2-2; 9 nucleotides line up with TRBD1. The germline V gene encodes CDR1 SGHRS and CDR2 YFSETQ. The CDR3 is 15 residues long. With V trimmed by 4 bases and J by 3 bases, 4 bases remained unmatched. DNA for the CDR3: TGCGCCAGCAGCGGCCGGGACAGGGACACCGGGGAGCTGTTTTTT. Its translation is CASSGRDRDTGELFF.

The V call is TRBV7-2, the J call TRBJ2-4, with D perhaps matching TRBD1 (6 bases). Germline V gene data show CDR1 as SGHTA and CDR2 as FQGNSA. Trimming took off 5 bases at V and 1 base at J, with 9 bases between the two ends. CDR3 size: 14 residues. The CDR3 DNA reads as TGTGCCAGCAGCGACAGGTTTGCCAAAAACATTCAGTACTTC. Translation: CASSDRFAKNIQYF.

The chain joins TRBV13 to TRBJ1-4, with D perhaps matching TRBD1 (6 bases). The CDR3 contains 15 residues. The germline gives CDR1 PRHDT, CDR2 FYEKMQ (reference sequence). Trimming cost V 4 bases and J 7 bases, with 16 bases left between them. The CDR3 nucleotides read TGTGCCAGCAGCTCACGAGCAGGGGCCAGTGAAAAACTGTTTTTT. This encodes CASSSRAGASEKLFF.

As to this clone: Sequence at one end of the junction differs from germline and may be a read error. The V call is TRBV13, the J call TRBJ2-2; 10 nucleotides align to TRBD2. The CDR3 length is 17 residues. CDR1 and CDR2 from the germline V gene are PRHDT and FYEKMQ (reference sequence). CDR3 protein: CAGSLEGLAENTGELFF. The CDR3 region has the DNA TGTGCCGGCAGCTTAGAAGGACTAGCGGAGAACACCGGGGAGCTGTTTTTT.

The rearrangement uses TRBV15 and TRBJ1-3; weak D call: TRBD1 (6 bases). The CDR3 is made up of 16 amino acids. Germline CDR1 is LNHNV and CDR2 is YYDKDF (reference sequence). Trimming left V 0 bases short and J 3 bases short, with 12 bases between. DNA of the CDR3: TGTGCCACCAGCAGAGAAACAGGGACAATTGGAAACACCATATATTTT. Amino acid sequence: CATSRETGTIGNTIYF.

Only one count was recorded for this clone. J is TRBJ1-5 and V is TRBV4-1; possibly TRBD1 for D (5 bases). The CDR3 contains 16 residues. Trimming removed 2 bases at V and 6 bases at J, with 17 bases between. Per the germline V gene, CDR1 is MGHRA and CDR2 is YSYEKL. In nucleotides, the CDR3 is TGCGCCAGCAGCCAATTTGTGGCGCGGGGCCCTCAGCCCCAGCATTTT. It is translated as CASSQFVARGPQPQHF.

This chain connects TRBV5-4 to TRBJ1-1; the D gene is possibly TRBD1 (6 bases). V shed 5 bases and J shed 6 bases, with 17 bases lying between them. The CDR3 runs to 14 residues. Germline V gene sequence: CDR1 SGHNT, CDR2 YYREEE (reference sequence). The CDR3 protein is CASRQGGGVAEAFF. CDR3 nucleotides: TGTGCCAGCAGGCAAGGGGGGGGAGTCGCTGAAGCTTTCTTT.

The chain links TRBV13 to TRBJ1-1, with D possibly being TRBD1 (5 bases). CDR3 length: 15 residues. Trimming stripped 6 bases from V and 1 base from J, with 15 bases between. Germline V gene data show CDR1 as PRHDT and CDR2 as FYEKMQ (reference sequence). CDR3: CASSHDRGWNTEAFF. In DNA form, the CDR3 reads TGTGCCAGCAGTCACGATCGGGGGTGGAACACTGAAGCTTTCTTT. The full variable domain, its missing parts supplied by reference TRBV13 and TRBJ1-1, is AAGVIQSPRHLIKEKRETATLKCYPIPRHDTVYWYQQGPGQDPQFLISFYEKMQSDKGSIPDRFSAQQFSDYHSELNMSSLELGDSALYFCASSHDRGWNTEAFFGQGTRLTVV.

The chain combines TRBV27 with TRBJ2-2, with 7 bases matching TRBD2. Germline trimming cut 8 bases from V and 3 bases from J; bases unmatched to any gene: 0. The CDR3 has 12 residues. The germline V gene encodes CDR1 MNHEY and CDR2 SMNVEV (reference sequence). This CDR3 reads CASGGDTGELFF. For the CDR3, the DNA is TGTGCCAGCGGGGGGGACACCGGGGAGCTGTTTTTT.

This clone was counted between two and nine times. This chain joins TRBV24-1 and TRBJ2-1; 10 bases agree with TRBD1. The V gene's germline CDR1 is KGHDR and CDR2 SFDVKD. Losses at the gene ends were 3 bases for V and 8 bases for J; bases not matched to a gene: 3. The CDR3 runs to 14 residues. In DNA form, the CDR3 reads TGTGCCACCAGTGATCGGGACAGGGGACATGAGCAGTTCTTC. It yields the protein CATSDRDRGHEQFF.

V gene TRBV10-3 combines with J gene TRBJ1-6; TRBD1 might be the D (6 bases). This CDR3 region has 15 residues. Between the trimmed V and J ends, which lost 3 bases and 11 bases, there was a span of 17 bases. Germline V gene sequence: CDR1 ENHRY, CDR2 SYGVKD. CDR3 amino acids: CAISESPATGPPLHF. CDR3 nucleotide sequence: TGTGCCATCAGTGAATCCCCCGCGACAGGTCCACCCCTCCACTTT.

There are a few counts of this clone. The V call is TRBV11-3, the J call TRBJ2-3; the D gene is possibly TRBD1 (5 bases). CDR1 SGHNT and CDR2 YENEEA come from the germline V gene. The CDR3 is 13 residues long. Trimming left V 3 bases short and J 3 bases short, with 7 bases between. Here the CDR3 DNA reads TGTGCCAGCAGCTTGGGGCGAACAGATACGCAGTATTTT. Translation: CASSLGRTDTQYF.

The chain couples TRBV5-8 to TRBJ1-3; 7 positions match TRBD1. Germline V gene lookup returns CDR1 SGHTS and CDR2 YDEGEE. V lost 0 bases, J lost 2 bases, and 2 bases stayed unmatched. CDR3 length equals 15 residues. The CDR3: CASSLADRAGNTIYF. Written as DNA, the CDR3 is TGTGCCAGCAGCTTGGCAGACAGGGCTGGAAACACCATATATTTT. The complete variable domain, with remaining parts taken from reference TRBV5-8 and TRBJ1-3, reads EAGVTQSPTHLIKTRGQQATLRCSPISGHTSVYWYQQALGLGLQFLLWYDEGEERNRGNFPPRFSGRQFPNYSSELNVNALELEDSALYLCASSLADRAGNTIYFGEGSWLTVV.

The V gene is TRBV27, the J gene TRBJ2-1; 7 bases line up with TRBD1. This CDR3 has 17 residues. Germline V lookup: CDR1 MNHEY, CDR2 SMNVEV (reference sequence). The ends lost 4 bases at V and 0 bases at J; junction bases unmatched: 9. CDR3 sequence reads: CASSSNRGSSSYNEQFF. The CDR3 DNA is TGTGCCAGCAGTTCAAACAGGGGATCGAGCTCCTACAATGAGCAGTTCTTC.

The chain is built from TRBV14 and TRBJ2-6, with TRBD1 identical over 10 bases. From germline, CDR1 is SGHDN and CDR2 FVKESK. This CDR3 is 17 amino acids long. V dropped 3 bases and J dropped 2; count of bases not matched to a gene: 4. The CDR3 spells CASSHFDRGPGANVLTF. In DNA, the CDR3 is TGTGCCAGCAGCCACTTTGACAGGGGGCCTGGGGCCAACGTCCTGACTTTC.

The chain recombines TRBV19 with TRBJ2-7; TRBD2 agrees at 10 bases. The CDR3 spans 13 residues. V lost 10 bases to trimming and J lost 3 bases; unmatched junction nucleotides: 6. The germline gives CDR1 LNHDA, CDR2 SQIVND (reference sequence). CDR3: CATRTSGDYEQYF. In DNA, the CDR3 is TGTGCCACCCGTACTAGCGGGGACTACGAGCAGTACTTC.

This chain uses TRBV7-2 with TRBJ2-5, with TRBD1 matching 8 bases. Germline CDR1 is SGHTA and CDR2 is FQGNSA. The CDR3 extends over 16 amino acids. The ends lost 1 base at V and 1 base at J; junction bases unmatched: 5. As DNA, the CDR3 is TGTGCCAGCAGCTTAGTGGGCAGGGGGCTCCAAGAGACCCAGTACTTC. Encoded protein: CASSLVGRGLQETQYF.

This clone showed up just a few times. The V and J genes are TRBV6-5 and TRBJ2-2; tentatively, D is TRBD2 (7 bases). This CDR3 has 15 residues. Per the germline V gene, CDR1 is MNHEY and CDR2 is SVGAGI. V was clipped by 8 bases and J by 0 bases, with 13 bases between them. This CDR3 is CASGGGGTNTGELFF. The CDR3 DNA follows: TGTGCCAGCGGGGGGGGCGGGACGAACACCGGGGAGCTGTTTTTT.

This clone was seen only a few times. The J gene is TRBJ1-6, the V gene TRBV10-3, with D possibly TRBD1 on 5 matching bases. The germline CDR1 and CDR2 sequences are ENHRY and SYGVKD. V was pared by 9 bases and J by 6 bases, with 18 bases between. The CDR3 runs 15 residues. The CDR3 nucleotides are TGTGCCATTGGGACTTGGCGAGGGGTTAATTCACCCCTCCACTTT. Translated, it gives CAIGTWRGVNSPLHF.

CDR3 residues: CATSRDQEQGTTGELFF. For the CDR3, the DNA is TGTGCCACCAGCAGAGATCAGGAACAGGGGACAACCGGGGAGCTGTTTTTT. The chain uses TRBV15 and TRBJ2-2; 7 bases align to TRBD1. Trimming removed 0 bases from V and 5 bases from J; junction bases left unmatched: 9. Germline loops: CDR1 LNHNV, CDR2 YYDKDF (reference sequence). This CDR3 has 17 amino acids.